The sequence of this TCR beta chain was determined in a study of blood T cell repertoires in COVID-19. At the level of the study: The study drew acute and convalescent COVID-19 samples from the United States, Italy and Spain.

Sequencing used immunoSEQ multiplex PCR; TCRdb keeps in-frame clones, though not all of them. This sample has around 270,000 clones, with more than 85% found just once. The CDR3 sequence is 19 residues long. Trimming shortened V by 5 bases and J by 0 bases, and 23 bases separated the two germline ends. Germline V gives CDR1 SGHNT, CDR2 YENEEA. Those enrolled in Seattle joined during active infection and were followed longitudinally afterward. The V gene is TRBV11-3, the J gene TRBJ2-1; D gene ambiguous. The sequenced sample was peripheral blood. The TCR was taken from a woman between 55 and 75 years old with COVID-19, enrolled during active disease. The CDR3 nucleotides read TGTGCCAGCAGCCCCCGTCCGGTCGGCGCGGCGAGCTCCTACAATGAGCAGTTCTTC. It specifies CASSPRPVGAASSYNEQFF.